This record concerns one T cell receptor (beta chain) sequence. The data were obtained in a study of T cell changes during pregnancy in multiple sclerosis. The assay was immunoSEQ multiplex PCR, and TCRdb's table has in-frame clones only and misses some. Here the sample spans 30,000 to 40,000 clones, about 94% being singletons. The V and J ends lost 5 bases and 4 bases, in that order; junction bases with no gene match: 7. This CDR3 comprises 15 residues. The V gene's germline CDR1 is MNHEY and CDR2 SVGAGI. This TCR derives from a female donor with multiple sclerosis, enrolled in a pregnancy study. The chain recombines TRBV6-5 with TRBJ1-5, with TRBD1 matching 8 bases. This material consisted of CD4+ T cells from peripheral blood mononuclear cells, taken in the second trimester of pregnancy. CDR3 sequence (DNA): TGTGCCAGCAGTACCATTTGGACAGGGAATCAGCCCCAGCATTTT. Its protein is CASSTIWTGNQPQHF.